Here is one T cell receptor beta chain with its context. Random hexamers were used to reverse transcribe about 0.5 to 1 ug of RNA. TCRdb re-derived calls from the immunoSEQ multiplex PCR reads in MiXCR, one entry per CDR3 protein. Found here are 170,000 or so distinct CDR3 sequences, roughly 96% of them singletons; the top ten hold about 0.15%. The sample comes from a study of CD8 T cells in Susac syndrome. The germline gives CDR1 LNHNV, CDR2 YYDKDF (reference sequence). Trimming cost V 0 bases and J 6 bases, with 15 bases left between them. This CDR3 has 15 residues. The T cells that were sequenced for TCR beta were CD8+ and CD4+ cells from blood. It was treatment-naive patients with stable or active relapsing-remitting disease who made up the multiple sclerosis controls. It was negative isolation that provided the CD8+ and CD4+ T cells, whereas TEMRA cells were enriched by FACS.

The chain combines TRBV15 with TRBJ2-7; tentatively, D is TRBD1 or TRBD2 (5 bases each). The receptor's source is a human donor with multiple sclerosis. Sequenced sample: CD8+ T cells from PBMCs. CDR3 bases: TGTGCCACCAGCAGAGATAGGGACGCCAGTTCCGAGCAGTACTTC. Its translation: CATSRDRDASSEQYF.